These T cell receptor beta chains were read from a single sample in a study of T cell responses to AZD1222 COVID-19 vaccine. Sequencing was performed with immunoSEQ multiplex PCR; in TCRdb, only in-frame clones are kept and a portion is missing. The sample has 130,000 to 150,000 clones; 90% to 95% are singletons. Sample: peripheral blood, taken on day 0 of AZD1222 vaccination. The origin of the receptors is an adult in good health. Each CDR3 is given with its conserved first and last residue. Each record gives: V gene, J gene, clone size, CDR3 protein. Clone size is shown for a subset of rows, as once, few, many or a class of expanded clone.

v_call: TRBV7-2; j_call: TRBJ2-1; clone_size: .; cdr3_aa: CASSLAGPGQSYNEQFF
v_call: TRBV6-2/TRBV6-3; j_call: TRBJ1-4; clone_size: .; cdr3_aa: CASSTTGALHATNEKLFF
v_call: TRBV5-1; j_call: TRBJ1-3; clone_size: .; cdr3_aa: CASSLEGGSRNTIYF
v_call: TRBV19; j_call: TRBJ1-1; clone_size: .; cdr3_aa: CASTLLGSAEAFF
v_call: TRBV7-9; j_call: TRBJ1-1; clone_size: .; cdr3_aa: CASKGTDGEVTEAFF
v_call: TRBV9; j_call: TRBJ2-4; clone_size: .; cdr3_aa: CASSPRLAGSNIQYF
v_call: TRBV11-1; j_call: TRBJ1-1; clone_size: once; cdr3_aa: CASSEIQGSGTEAFF
v_call: TRBV11-2; j_call: TRBJ2-2; clone_size: .; cdr3_aa: CASSYPARQGASGELFF
v_call: TRBV9; j_call: TRBJ1-2; clone_size: .; cdr3_aa: CASTRRGVRNYGYTF
v_call: TRBV3-1/TRBV3-2; j_call: TRBJ2-2; clone_size: .; cdr3_aa: CASSHGGGAGELFF
v_call: TRBV4-3; j_call: TRBJ1-2; clone_size: .; cdr3_aa: CASSQDLTGANYGYTF
v_call: TRBV3-1/TRBV3-2; j_call: TRBJ2-3; clone_size: .; cdr3_aa: CASSLASGAADTQYF
v_call: TRBV3-1/TRBV3-2; j_call: TRBJ2-5; clone_size: .; cdr3_aa: CASSHAQGQETQYF
v_call: TRBV5-6; j_call: TRBJ2-7; clone_size: .; cdr3_aa: CASSPPGGVVYEQYF
v_call: TRBV5-4; j_call: TRBJ2-5; clone_size: .; cdr3_aa: CASSGPGLDQETQYF
v_call: TRBV7-2; j_call: TRBJ1-5; clone_size: .; cdr3_aa: CASSLEGGNQPQHF
v_call: TRBV10-3; j_call: TRBJ1-4; clone_size: once; cdr3_aa: CAAGSMGNEKLFF
v_call: TRBV9; j_call: TRBJ1-1; clone_size: .; cdr3_aa: CASKGKSAEAFF
v_call: TRBV9; j_call: TRBJ1-1; clone_size: .; cdr3_aa: CASSFTGKNTEAFF
v_call: TRBV12-5; j_call: TRBJ1-1; clone_size: .; cdr3_aa: CASGTGPAAFF
v_call: TRBV7-9; j_call: TRBJ2-7; clone_size: .; cdr3_aa: CASSLQGVSSYEQYF
v_call: TRBV3-1/TRBV3-2; j_call: TRBJ1-1; clone_size: .; cdr3_aa: CASSQVDRGTEAFF
v_call: TRBV5-6; j_call: TRBJ2-7; clone_size: .; cdr3_aa: CASSLFRLAGNSYEQYF
v_call: TRBV29-1; j_call: TRBJ1-1; clone_size: once; cdr3_aa: CSVGGRMSTEAFF
v_call: TRBV5-1; j_call: TRBJ2-2; clone_size: .; cdr3_aa: CASSRGFPNTGELFF
v_call: TRBV28; j_call: TRBJ1-1; clone_size: .; cdr3_aa: CASNGAGRMNTEAFF
v_call: TRBV15; j_call: TRBJ2-7; clone_size: .; cdr3_aa: CATSRDRGQLSYEQYF
v_call: TRBV5-4; j_call: TRBJ1-1; clone_size: .; cdr3_aa: CASTAGGWGTEAFF
v_call: TRBV7-2; j_call: TRBJ2-3; clone_size: .; cdr3_aa: CASSLPGTATDTQYF
v_call: TRBV9; j_call: TRBJ1-3; clone_size: .; cdr3_aa: CASSPRDIGNTIYF
v_call: TRBV4-1; j_call: TRBJ1-6; clone_size: .; cdr3_aa: CASSFTNSPLHF
v_call: TRBV13; j_call: TRBJ2-7; clone_size: .; cdr3_aa: CASSLASGEQYF
v_call: TRBV4-3; j_call: TRBJ2-7; clone_size: .; cdr3_aa: CASSPVTGGYEQYF
v_call: TRBV7-9; j_call: TRBJ1-3; clone_size: .; cdr3_aa: CASSLVVGATGNTIYF
v_call: TRBV2; j_call: TRBJ1-2; clone_size: .; cdr3_aa: CASGNPTGSNGYTF
v_call: TRBV6-5; j_call: TRBJ1-6; clone_size: .; cdr3_aa: CASKTGNNSPLHF
v_call: TRBV6-4; j_call: TRBJ1-6; clone_size: .; cdr3_aa: CASSESPNGNSPLHF
v_call: TRBV14; j_call: TRBJ1-2; clone_size: .; cdr3_aa: CASSQLVGPGGYTF
v_call: TRBV29-1; j_call: TRBJ2-3; clone_size: .; cdr3_aa: CSVERGSTDTQYF
v_call: TRBV2; j_call: TRBJ1-1; clone_size: .; cdr3_aa: CATLQTGLNTEAFF
v_call: TRBV27; j_call: TRBJ1-5; clone_size: .; cdr3_aa: CASSLEGYSNQPQHF
v_call: TRBV2; j_call: TRBJ2-1; clone_size: .; cdr3_aa: CATKVAGGGYNEQFF
v_call: TRBV9; j_call: TRBJ1-4; clone_size: .; cdr3_aa: CASSSPRGEGVNEKLFF
v_call: TRBV9; j_call: TRBJ2-7; clone_size: .; cdr3_aa: CASSASGTIKDEQYF
v_call: TRBV19; j_call: TRBJ1-2; clone_size: .; cdr3_aa: CASSIVGRNYGYTF
v_call: TRBV11-2; j_call: TRBJ2-2; clone_size: .; cdr3_aa: CASSFGLAGAAGELFF
v_call: TRBV28; j_call: TRBJ1-1; clone_size: .; cdr3_aa: CASSFTDKRNTEAFF
v_call: TRBV6-5; j_call: TRBJ1-1; clone_size: many; cdr3_aa: CASSYSKGVSEAFF
v_call: TRBV4-2; j_call: TRBJ2-7; clone_size: .; cdr3_aa: CASSQLRGVGYEQYF
v_call: TRBV10-3; j_call: TRBJ1-2; clone_size: .; cdr3_aa: CAISGPSYGYTF
v_call: TRBV10-3; j_call: TRBJ1-2; clone_size: .; cdr3_aa: CAISVEGQYGYTF
v_call: TRBV2; j_call: TRBJ2-7; clone_size: .; cdr3_aa: CASRRTGPTLGQYF
v_call: TRBV21-1; j_call: TRBJ2-7; clone_size: .; cdr3_aa: CASMIQGAERTYEQYF
v_call: TRBV15; j_call: TRBJ1-2; clone_size: .; cdr3_aa: CATSREKARGYTF
v_call: TRBV28; j_call: TRBJ1-2; clone_size: .; cdr3_aa: CAGSLISGYGYTF
v_call: TRBV7-2; j_call: TRBJ2-3; clone_size: .; cdr3_aa: CASSSKYRVAGGPEDTQYF